The 16 T cell receptor beta chains below come from one sample, sequenced in a study of response to subunit inactivated influenza vaccine. MiXCR was run by TCRdb on the RT-PCR reads, yielding one entry per CDR3 protein. Found here are hundreds of thousands of distinct CDR3 sequences, approximately 12% of them singletons; the top ten hold roughly 13%. This specimen was PBMCs from blood, taken about 40 days after vaccination. The receptor source for this set is a man aged 45-60 years who received an inactivated influenza vaccine.

This clonotype was picked up many times. The V gene is TRBV6-1, the J gene TRBJ2-2, with D maybe TRBD1 (6 bases). This CDR3 is built from 12 residues. V was trimmed by 8 bases and J by 7 bases, leaving 11 bases between them. Germline V gives CDR1 MNHNS, CDR2 SASEGT. CDR3 nucleotides: TGTGCCAGCGCTCAGGGGTACGGGGAGCTGTTTTTT. Protein product: CASAQGYGELFF.

Regarding this clonotype: This may come from a read error, since a much larger clone is one base off. V is TRBV20-1 and J is TRBJ2-5; D gene ambiguous. Germline V gene sequence: CDR1 DFQATT, CDR2 SNEGSKA (reference sequence). The CDR3 spans 13 residues. The CDR3 loop reads CSARDSSQETPYF. CDR3 nucleotide sequence: TGCAGTGCTAGAGATTCGTCTCAAGAGACCCCGTACTTC.

This clonotype was seen a few times. The gene calls are TRBV6-5 and TRBJ1-2; D is unresolved. This CDR3 is built from 12 residues. Trimming left V 6 bases short and J 8 bases short, with 13 bases between. CDR1 and CDR2 from the germline V gene are MNHEY and SVGAGI. CDR3 DNA sequence: TGTGCCAGCAGCACCCGATTGTGGGGCTACACCTTC. This sequence encodes CASSTRLWGYTF.

The rearrangement joins TRBV20-1 to TRBJ1-6, with D perhaps matching TRBD1 (6 bases). Germline V gene data show CDR1 as DFQATT and CDR2 as SNEGSKA (reference sequence). The CDR3 length is 14 residues. V was clipped by 1 base and J by 8 bases, with 12 bases between them. The CDR3 nucleotides are TGCAGTGCTAGAGTCAGGGGCTTATATTCACCCCTCCACTTT. Its protein product is CSARVRGLYSPLHF.

The chain joins TRBV5-6 to TRBJ2-2; 9 bases match TRBD2. The J segment lost 5 bases and the V segment lost 2 bases, leaving 7 bases of the junction unmatched. The length of the CDR3 is 16 residues. Germline values: CDR1 SGHDT, CDR2 YYEEEE. CDR3 region: CASSFGGRAGTGELFF. The CDR3 coding sequence is TGTGCCAGCAGCTTCGGCGGGAGGGCCGGAACCGGGGAGCTGTTTTTT.

This clonotype came up a few times. The chain recombines TRBV20-1 with TRBJ2-5; 15 nucleotides agree with TRBD2. The junction had 10 bases not matched to a gene; V was cut back by 6 bases and J by 5 bases. The CDR3 is made up of 16 amino acids. Germline-derived CDR1 and CDR2 are DFQATT and SNEGSKA (reference sequence). The CDR3 is CSATGTSGGIRETQYF. Written as DNA, the CDR3 is TGCAGTGCAACCGGGACTAGCGGGGGGATCCGGGAGACCCAGTACTTC.

The gene calls are TRBV30 and TRBJ1-6; D not resolved. This CDR3 spans 13 amino acids. Looked up from germline, CDR1 is GTSNPN and CDR2 is SVGIG (reference sequence). Trimming shortened V by 2 bases and J by 5 bases, and 7 bases separated the two germline ends. CDR3 nucleotides: TGTGCCTGGAGTTTACAGAATAATTCACCCCTCCACTTT. It codes for CAWSLQNNSPLHF.

J is TRBJ2-5 and V is TRBV30, with D unresolved. Germline V CDR1 and CDR2: GTSNPN, SVGIG (reference sequence). The CDR3 length is 16 residues. The V end was cut by 2 bases, the J end by 0 bases, with 16 bases between. The CDR3 spells CAWSFPRVRNQETQYF. The CDR3 DNA sequence: TGTGCCTGGAGTTTCCCACGCGTTCGTAACCAAGAGACCCAGTACTTC. Filled out from reference TRBV30 and TRBJ2-5, the complete variable domain reads SQTIHQWPATLVQPVGSPLSLECTVEGTSNPNLYWYRQAAGRGLQLLFYSVGIGQISSEVPQNLSASRPQDRQFILSSKKLLLSDSGFYLCAWSFPRVRNQETQYFGPGTRLLVL.

This chain connects TRBV24-1 to TRBJ2-1, with D perhaps TRBD1 (5 bases). With 4 bases removed from V and 7 bases from J, the gap between germline ends came to 13 bases. Germline loops: CDR1 KGHDR, CDR2 SFDVKD. The CDR3 totals 14 residues. The DNA for the CDR3 is TGTGCCACCAGTGACTTCCCCAGGGCGAATGAGCAGTTCTTC. It specifies CATSDFPRANEQFF.

The V gene is TRBV15, the J gene TRBJ2-7, with 9 bases aligning to TRBD1. With 4 bases clipped from V and 1 base from J, the junction kept 2 bases outside the gene matches. Germline V lookup: CDR1 LNHNV, CDR2 YYDKDF (reference sequence). The CDR3 extends over 14 amino acids. CDR3 in amino acids: CATSKDRGSYEQYF. The CDR3 nucleotides read TGTGCCACCAGCAAAGACAGGGGGTCCTACGAGCAGTACTTC.

This clonotype was seen a handful of times. The J gene is TRBJ1-5, the V gene TRBV23-1, with 7 bases that match TRBD1. TRBV23-1 is annotated as an ORF whose role is uncertain. The CDR3 is 15 amino acids. Losses at the gene ends were 4 bases for V and 7 bases for J; bases not matched to a gene: 10. CDR3 in DNA: TGCGCCAGCAGTCCAAGGACAGGAGATGGGCAGCCCCAGCATTTT. Translation: CASSPRTGDGQPQHF.

This clonotype was detected a few times. At one boundary the junction diverges from the germline segment, which might be a read error. The rearrangement uses TRBV7-7 and TRBJ2-5; the D is unclear. CDR1 SSHAT and CDR2 FNYEAQ come from the germline V gene (reference sequence). This CDR3 is 13 amino acids long. This chain's CDR3 is CASSLNNQETQYF. The CDR3 nucleotides are TGTGCTAGCAGCCTGAATAACCAAGAGACCCAGTACTTC.

The chain links TRBV25-1 to TRBJ2-1; D is unclear. The ends were cut back, 3 bases at V and 3 bases at J, with 6 bases in the middle. CDR3 length: 13 residues. Germline values: CDR1 MGHDK, CDR2 SYGVNS. CDR3 loop: CASSENNYNEQFF. CDR3 bases: TGTGCCAGCAGTGAGAATAACTACAATGAGCAGTTCTTC.

This clonotype was counted many times. The DNA for the CDR3 is TGTGCCAGCAGCTTAGCAGGGTCGAGCAATCAGCCCCAGCATTTT. The encoded protein is CASSLAGSSNQPQHF. V usage is TRBV7-2 and J usage is TRBJ1-5; unclear D gene. Trimming left V 0 bases short and J 1 base short, with 7 bases between. This CDR3 spans 15 amino acids. Germline values: CDR1 SGHTA, CDR2 FQGNSA.

V gene TRBV6-2 or TRBV6-3 combines with J gene TRBJ2-7; D is unclear. With 6 bases removed from V and 2 bases from J, the gap between germline ends came to 14 bases. This CDR3 contains 14 residues. From germline, CDR1 is MNHEY and CDR2 SVGEGT. CDR3 bases: TGTGCCAGCAGATTGGAAACGGGCGCCTACGAGCAGTACTTC. It encodes CASRLETGAYEQYF.

This clonotype was detected a few times. The chain joins TRBV27 to TRBJ2-3; 12 bases fit TRBD2. The germline gives CDR1 MNHEY, CDR2 SMNVEV (reference sequence). V was clipped by 2 bases and J by 6 bases; unmatched bases: 6. This CDR3 is 16 amino acids long. CDR3 amino acids: CASSLLAGGLVDTQYF. In nucleotides, the CDR3 is TGTGCCAGCAGTTTACTAGCGGGGGGGCTCGTGGATACGCAGTATTTT.